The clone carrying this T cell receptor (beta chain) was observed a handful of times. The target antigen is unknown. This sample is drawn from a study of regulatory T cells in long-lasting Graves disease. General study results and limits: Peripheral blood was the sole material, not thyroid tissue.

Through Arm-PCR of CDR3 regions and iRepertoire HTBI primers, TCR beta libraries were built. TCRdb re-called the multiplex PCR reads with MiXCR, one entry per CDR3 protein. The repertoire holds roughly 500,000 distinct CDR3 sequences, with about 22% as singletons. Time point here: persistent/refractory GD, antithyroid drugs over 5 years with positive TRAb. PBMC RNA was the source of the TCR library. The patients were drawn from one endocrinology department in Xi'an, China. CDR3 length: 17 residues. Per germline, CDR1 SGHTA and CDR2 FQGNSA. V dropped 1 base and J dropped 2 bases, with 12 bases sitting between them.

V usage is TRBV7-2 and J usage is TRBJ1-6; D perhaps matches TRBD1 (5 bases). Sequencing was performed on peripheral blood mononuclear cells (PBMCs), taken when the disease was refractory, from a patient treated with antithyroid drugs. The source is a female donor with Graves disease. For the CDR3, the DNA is TGTGCCAGCAGCTTAGTTTCCAGGGCGACCTATAATTCACCCCTCCACTTT. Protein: CASSLVSRATYNSPLHF.